Presented here are 26 T cell receptor beta chains from one specimen sequenced in a study of cytomegalovirus exposure and HLA in healthy donors. PCR employed 60 Vbeta and 13 Jbeta primers. Method: immunoSEQ multiplex PCR; TCRdb's copy keeps in-frame clones and lacks some. The table has around 170,000 clones, 78% seen once. Input material: PBMCs. The receptors here all came from a woman in her forties or fifties in good health and CMV-seropositive.

The chain joins TRBV27 to TRBJ2-7; D may be TRBD1 (7 bases). This CDR3 comprises 14 residues. With 6 bases removed from V and 4 bases from J, the gap between germline ends came to 16 bases. The germline V gene has CDR1 MNHEY and CDR2 SMNVEV (reference sequence). The CDR3 DNA reads TGTGCCAGCAGCTTCGACAGGGCGGGGTACGAGCAGTACTTC. Translation gives CASSFDRAGYEQYF.

This clone is a singleton in its sample. The chain combines TRBV11-2 with TRBJ1-2; D not resolved. Trimming removed 5 bases at V and 3 bases at J, with 10 bases between. The CDR3 is 13 amino acids. Per the germline V gene, CDR1 is SGHAT and CDR2 is FQNNGV. CDR3 DNA sequence: TGTGCCAGCAGCCTCGACATCGACTATGGCTACACCTTC. It translates to CASSLDIDYGYTF.

This clone appeared a single time. V is TRBV6-1 and J is TRBJ1-1; D is possibly TRBD1 (5 bases). The CDR3 totals 14 residues. Germline-derived CDR1 and CDR2 are MNHNS and SASEGT. V gave up 5 bases and J gave up 0 bases, with 10 bases separating them. The CDR3 spells CASSRQLMNTEAFF. Written as DNA, the CDR3 is TGTGCCAGCAGTCGACAGCTCATGAACACTGAAGCTTTCTTT.

The chain is built from TRBV30 and TRBJ2-2, with 7 bases that match TRBD1. The junction had 3 bases not matched to a gene; V was cut back by 3 bases and J by 5 bases. Germline V gene lookup returns CDR1 GTSNPN and CDR2 SVGIG (reference sequence). CDR3 length: 13 amino acids. The CDR3, as DNA: TGTGCCTGGAGGAGCAGGGGGACCGGGGAGCTGTTTTTT. This encodes CAWRSRGTGELFF.

V gene TRBV5-1 combines with J gene TRBJ2-6; 7 bases align to TRBD1. The germline V gene has CDR1 SGHRS and CDR2 YFSETQ. Germline trimming cut 3 bases from V and 1 base from J; bases unmatched to any gene: 13. The CDR3 spans 19 residues. CDR3 DNA sequence: TGCGCCAGCAGCTCTCCGGGGAAGACAGGGCTATCTGGGGCCAACGTCCTGACTTTC. It yields the protein CASSSPGKTGLSGANVLTF.

This CDR3 reads CASSLTGGSYNEQFF. The CDR3 DNA follows: TGTGCCAGCAGCTTAACGGGAGGCTCCTACAATGAGCAGTTCTTC. The chain combines TRBV7-2 with TRBJ2-1, with 7 bases matching TRBD2. With V trimmed by 2 bases and J by 0 bases, 1 base remained unmatched. The germline V gene encodes CDR1 SGHTA and CDR2 FQGNSA. The CDR3 has 15 residues.

The chain couples TRBV9 to TRBJ1-1; maybe TRBD1 (5 bases). This CDR3 contains 14 residues. Germline V gene data show CDR1 as SGDLS and CDR2 as YYNGEE. Trimming left V 0 bases short and J 6 bases short, with 12 bases between. CDR3 bases: TGTGCCAGCAGCGTAGGGCAGGGTACGGCTGAAGCTTTCTTT. Translating gives CASSVGQGTAEAFF.

The J gene is TRBJ2-2, the V gene TRBV5-1; D remains ambiguous. The CDR3 runs to 14 residues. Trimming shortened V by 2 bases and J by 5 bases, and 10 bases separated the two germline ends. The germline V gene encodes CDR1 SGHRS and CDR2 YFSETQ. CDR3 region: CASSFGQLTGELFF. The DNA for the CDR3 is TGCGCCAGCAGCTTTGGGCAGCTGACCGGGGAGCTGTTTTTT.

The chain links TRBV2 to TRBJ2-6; D perhaps matches TRBD2 (6 bases). Per the germline V gene, CDR1 is SNHLY and CDR2 is FYNNEI. The CDR3 consists of 17 residues. With 6 bases removed from V and 0 bases from J, the gap between germline ends came to 15 bases. The CDR3 protein is CASRDYGTHSGANVLTF. The CDR3 coding sequence is TGTGCCAGCAGGGACTACGGGACGCACTCTGGGGCCAACGTCCTGACTTTC.

The chain is built from TRBV29-1 and TRBJ2-2; no clear D gene. V dropped 7 bases and J dropped 4 bases, with 4 bases sitting between them. Germline-derived CDR1 and CDR2 are SQVTM and ANQGSEA. This CDR3 is built from 10 residues. The CDR3 region has the DNA TGCAGCGCCTTCACCGGGGAGCTGTTTTTT. Translated: CSAFTGELFF.

This chain joins TRBV5-1 and TRBJ2-2; 7 bases align to TRBD2. V lost 6 bases and J lost 1; bases outside the gene matches: 3. CDR1 and CDR2 from the germline V gene are SGHRS and YFSETQ. The CDR3 sequence is 14 residues long. The CDR3 coding sequence is TGCGCCAGCACGCCTAGCGGGAACACCGGGGAGCTGTTTTTT. This gives the protein CASTPSGNTGELFF.

The V gene is TRBV7-2, the J gene TRBJ2-2, with D possibly matching TRBD1 (5 bases). Trimming took 5 bases from V and 3 from J, leaving 16 bases between them. The length of the CDR3 is 16 residues. Germline V gene sequence: CDR1 SGHTA, CDR2 FQGNSA. This CDR3 is CASSLQAGLDTGELFF. In nucleotides, the CDR3 is TGTGCCAGCAGCCTTCAGGCAGGGCTCGACACCGGGGAGCTGTTTTTT.

In its sample, this clone was seen a few times. This sequence joins TRBV4-3 and TRBJ1-2, with TRBD1 as a possible D gene (6 bases). V shed 4 bases and J shed 4 bases, with 16 bases lying between them. CDR1 and CDR2 (germline): LGHNA, YSLEER. The CDR3 totals 15 residues. In DNA, the CDR3 is TGCGCCAGCAGCCTCGTCGCAACAGGGCCCTATGGCTACACCTTC. This translates into CASSLVATGPYGYTF.

The gene calls are TRBV18 and TRBJ1-1, with a possible D match to TRBD1 (5 bases). V shed 3 bases and J shed 4 bases, with 12 bases lying between them. The CDR3 has 14 amino acids. Germline V gene lookup returns CDR1 KGHSH and CDR2 LQKENI. CDR3: CASSPIGARTEAFF. The CDR3 region has the DNA TGTGCCAGCTCACCCATTGGGGCACGCACTGAAGCTTTCTTT.

J is TRBJ1-2 and V is TRBV29-1; 11 positions agree with TRBD1. The CDR3 is made up of 15 amino acids. The V and J ends lost 3 bases and 2 bases, in that order; junction bases with no gene match: 5. The germline gives CDR1 SQVTM, CDR2 ANQGSEA. The CDR3 sequence is CSVEVRDRGNYGYTF. The CDR3 DNA follows: TGCAGCGTTGAGGTCCGGGACAGGGGGAACTATGGCTACACCTTC.

The chain couples TRBV5-1 to TRBJ1-6, with D uncertain. The CDR3 totals 14 residues. Trimming took 0 bases from V and 9 from J, leaving 10 bases between them. The V gene's germline CDR1 is SGHRS and CDR2 YFSETQ. CDR3 coding DNA: TGCGCCAGCAGCTTGGCAGCCAACAGTTCACCCCTCCACTTT. Residues: CASSLAANSSPLHF.

V gene TRBV11-2 combines with J gene TRBJ1-1; D possibly corresponds to TRBD1 (6 bases). Germline assignment: CDR1 SGHAT and CDR2 FQNNGV. Trimming took off 0 bases at V and 1 base at J, with 24 bases between the two ends. The CDR3 runs to 20 residues. The CDR3 DNA sequence: TGTGCCAGCAGCTTAGACGCGCAACTCACAGGGCGGTGGAGGAACACTGAAGCTTTCTTT. This gives the protein CASSLDAQLTGRWRNTEAFF.

The rearrangement links TRBV30 to TRBJ2-1; 7 nucleotides agree with TRBD1. CDR1 is GTSNPN, CDR2 SVGIG, per germline (reference sequence). V dropped 3 bases and J dropped 7; count of bases not matched to a gene: 12. The CDR3 is 15 amino acids. CDR3 sequence: CAWREDRVPWNEQFF. The CDR3 DNA follows: TGTGCCTGGAGAGAAGACAGGGTACCTTGGAATGAGCAGTTCTTC. Together with reference TRBV30 and TRBJ2-1, the CDR3 gives the full variable domain: SQTIHQWPATLVQPVGSPLSLECTVEGTSNPNLYWYRQAAGRGLQLLFYSVGIGQISSEVPQNLSASRPQDRQFILSSKKLLLSDSGFYLCAWREDRVPWNEQFFGPGTRLTVL.

This clone has a count of ten or more. This chain joins TRBV7-2 and TRBJ1-1; D is unresolved. Germline loops: CDR1 SGHTA, CDR2 FQGNSA. Trimming removed 2 bases at V and 10 bases at J, with 11 bases between. The CDR3 covers 12 residues. The DNA of the CDR3 is TGTGCCAGCAGCTTAATCTCGGGGTCAGCTTTCTTT. As protein: CASSLISGSAFF.

The V call is TRBV9, the J call TRBJ1-4; perhaps TRBD1 as D (5 bases). The CDR3 length is 15 residues. Trimming took off 1 base at V and 8 bases at J, with 15 bases between the two ends. Germline V CDR1 and CDR2: SGDLS, YYNGEE. The CDR3: CASSVMSGGGEKLFF. The CDR3 DNA is TGTGCCAGCAGCGTAATGAGCGGGGGAGGAGAAAAACTGTTTTTT. Filled out from reference TRBV9 and TRBJ1-4, the complete variable domain reads DSGVTQTPKHLITATGQRVTLRCSPRSGDLSVYWYQQSLDQGLQFLIQYYNGEERAKGNILERFSAQQFPDLHSELNLSSLELGDSALYFCASSVMSGGGEKLFFGSGTQLSVL.

This clone was seen only a few times. The CDR3 sequence is CASSDPQKLAGTEAFF. CDR3 DNA sequence: TGCGCCAGCAGTGACCCCCAAAAGTTAGCGGGCACTGAAGCTTTCTTT. The V gene is TRBV23-1, the J gene TRBJ1-1, with unresolved D. TRBV23-1 is designated an ORF whose function remains uncertain. CDR3 length: 16 residues. V was pared by 5 bases and J by 4 bases, with 20 bases between.

V and J are TRBV7-6 and TRBJ1-1, with D uncertain. V lost 3 bases and J lost 3, with 23 bases in between. Germline lookup yields CDR1 SGHVS and CDR2 FNYEAQ. CDR3 length: 18 amino acids. The CDR3 nucleotides read TGTGCCAGCAGCTTGAGCGGGGATCACATGGCGTCCGACACTGAAGCTTTCTTT. It encodes CASSLSGDHMASDTEAFF.

The V and J genes are TRBV5-1 and TRBJ2-5; 8 positions match TRBD1. CDR3 length: 16 amino acids. V lost 0 bases to trimming and J lost 1 base; unmatched junction nucleotides: 5. Germline values: CDR1 SGHRS, CDR2 YFSETQ. CDR3 in DNA: TGCGCCAGCAGCTTGGAGGGGACAGGATTCCAAGAGACCCAGTACTTC. Its translation: CASSLEGTGFQETQYF.

This chain uses TRBV5-1 with TRBJ1-1; tentatively, D is TRBD1 (5 bases). CDR3 size: 14 residues. Germline V gene lookup returns CDR1 SGHRS and CDR2 YFSETQ. The ends were cut back, 3 bases at V and 6 bases at J, with 15 bases in the middle. The chain's CDR3 is CASSSDVTVPEAFF. The DNA of the CDR3 is TGCGCCAGCAGCTCGGACGTGACAGTTCCTGAAGCTTTCTTT.

The V call is TRBV7-2, the J call TRBJ2-2; 7 nucleotides line up with TRBD1. The V gene's germline CDR1 is SGHTA and CDR2 FQGNSA. Trimming removed 5 bases from V and 5 bases from J; junction bases left unmatched: 14. The CDR3 extends over 17 amino acids. In DNA form, the CDR3 reads TGTGCCAGCAGCCCTCGACCGAACAGGGGATCGACCGGGGAGCTGTTTTTT. Encoded protein: CASSPRPNRGSTGELFF.

The rearrangement links TRBV25-1 to TRBJ1-2, with 10 bases fitting TRBD1. The CDR3 contains 16 residues. Losses at the gene ends were 3 bases for V and 6 bases for J; bases not matched to a gene: 10. The germline V gene encodes CDR1 MGHDK and CDR2 SYGVNS. The CDR3 sequence is CASSETRPDRGDGYTF. For the CDR3, the DNA is TGTGCCAGCAGTGAGACGCGGCCGGACAGGGGGGATGGCTACACCTTC.